Listed below are T cell receptor beta chains from one sample, sequenced in a study of cytomegalovirus exposure and HLA in healthy donors. Repertoires were generated with immunoSEQ multiplex PCR, while TCRdb's copy carries only in-frame clones and drops some. The sample includes about 94,000 clones, around 66% seen only once; the top ten take roughly 3.9%. Input material: PBMCs. All receptors derive from a man aged 30-40 years in good health and CMV-seronegative. Both conserved end residues are trimmed from each CDR3. The order of the fields is D gene, CDR3 length, J gene, V gene, CDR3 protein. D genes are given only for firm matches.

D: -; length: 11; J: TRBJ2-7; V: TRBV5-1; CDR3: ASSEGESYEQY
D: -; length: 13; J: TRBJ2-7; V: TRBV28; CDR3: ASGAWQGSSYEQY
D: TRBD2; length: 11; J: TRBJ2-7; V: TRBV4-2; CDR3: ASSQGGGNEQY
D: TRBD1; length: 12; J: TRBJ2-1; V: TRBV27; CDR3: ASSGQGPHNEQF
D: -; length: 16; J: TRBJ1-3; V: TRBV5-1; CDR3: ASSPSRFGSQKGDTIY
D: TRBD1; length: 10; J: TRBJ1-2; V: TRBV6-5; CDR3: ASRRQGRGYT
D: TRBD1; length: 11; J: TRBJ2-7; V: TRBV5-4; CDR3: ASSQTGAYEQY
D: -; length: 13; J: TRBJ1-6; V: TRBV5-1; CDR3: ASSLEGFSGSPLH
D: -; length: 10; J: TRBJ1-2; V: TRBV2; CDR3: ASEQGDYGYT
D: TRBD1; length: 14; J: TRBJ2-2; V: TRBV5-5; CDR3: ASSRTDRLYTGELF
D: TRBD2; length: 14; J: TRBJ2-2; V: TRBV19; CDR3: ASITHSGTNTGELF
D: -; length: 13; J: TRBJ1-5; V: TRBV5-1; CDR3: ASSLDSPGEQPQH
D: -; length: 12; J: TRBJ2-2; V: TRBV2; CDR3: ASSGGRNTGELF
D: -; length: 13; J: TRBJ1-2; V: TRBV18; CDR3: ASSQSERGSDGYT
D: -; length: 17; J: TRBJ2-1; V: TRBV14; CDR3: ASSQVSSGGARSYNEQF
D: -; length: 14; J: TRBJ2-1; V: TRBV5-1; CDR3: ASSLAAQGYYNEQF
D: -; length: 11; J: TRBJ2-1; V: TRBV7-9; CDR3: ASSWKGYNEQF
D: TRBD1; length: 16; J: TRBJ2-4; V: TRBV15; CDR3: ATSSRDSYFLAKNIQY
D: -; length: 12; J: TRBJ2-5; V: TRBV19; CDR3: ASSSGGYQETQY
D: -; length: 13; J: TRBJ1-2; V: TRBV6-5; CDR3: ASSSTRTANYGYT